At least ten counts were recorded for the clone carrying this TCR beta chain. These data belong to a study of blood T cell repertoires in COVID-19. Study details: Spain, Italy and the United States supplied samples that represented acute and convalescent COVID-19.

Germline V CDR1 and CDR2: GTSNPN, SVGIG (reference sequence). This CDR3 is built from 13 residues. Trimming stripped 2 bases from V and 4 bases from J, with 9 bases between. As handled by the study authors: How many nucleated cells were present was estimated from reference gene primer amplification. The protocol was immunoSEQ multiplex PCR, while the TCRdb copy is restricted to in-frame clones and leaves out a portion. That table furnishes V, J and clone size, whereas the DNA furnished D and trimming. The sample shows roughly 170,000 clones, under 80% of them seen only once. The receptor comes from a woman aged 80 or over with acute or convalescent COVID-19. The chain links TRBV30 to TRBJ1-3; the D is unclear. The sample taken for sequencing was peripheral blood. DNA of the CDR3: TGTGCCTGGAGTACTAATTCGGGAAACACCATATATTTT. The encoded protein is CAWSTNSGNTIYF.